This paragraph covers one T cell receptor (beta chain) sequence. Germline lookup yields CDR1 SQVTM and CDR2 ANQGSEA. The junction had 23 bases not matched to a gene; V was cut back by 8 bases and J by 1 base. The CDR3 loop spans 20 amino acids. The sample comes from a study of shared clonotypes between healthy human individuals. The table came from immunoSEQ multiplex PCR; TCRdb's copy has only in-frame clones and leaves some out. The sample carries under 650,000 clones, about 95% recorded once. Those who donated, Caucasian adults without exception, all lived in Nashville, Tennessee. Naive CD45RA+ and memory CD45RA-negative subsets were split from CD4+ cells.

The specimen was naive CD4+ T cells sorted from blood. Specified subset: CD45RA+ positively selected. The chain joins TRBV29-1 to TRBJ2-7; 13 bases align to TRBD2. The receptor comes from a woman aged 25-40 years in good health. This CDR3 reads CSISGQGDPGLAGISYEQYF. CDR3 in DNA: TGCAGCATAAGCGGACAGGGGGACCCGGGACTAGCGGGGATATCCTACGAGCAGTACTTC.